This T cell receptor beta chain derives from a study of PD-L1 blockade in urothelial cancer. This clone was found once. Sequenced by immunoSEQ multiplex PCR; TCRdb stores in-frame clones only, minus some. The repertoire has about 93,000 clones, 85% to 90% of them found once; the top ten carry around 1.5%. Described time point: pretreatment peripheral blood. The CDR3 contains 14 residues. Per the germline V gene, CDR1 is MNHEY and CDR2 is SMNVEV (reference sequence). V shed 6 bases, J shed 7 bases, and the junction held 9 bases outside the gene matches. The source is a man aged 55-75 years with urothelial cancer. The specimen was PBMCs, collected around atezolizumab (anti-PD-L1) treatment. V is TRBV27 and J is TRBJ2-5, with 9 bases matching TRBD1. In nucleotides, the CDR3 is TGTGCCAGCAGCCCCGACAGGGGGGCTGGGACCCAGTACTTC. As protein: CASSPDRGAGTQYF.